There are many counts of the clone carrying this TCR beta chain. CDR3 size: 15 residues. V shed 0 bases and J shed 0 bases, with 9 bases lying between them. The germline CDR1 and CDR2 sequences are SGDLS and YYNGEE. TCR beta VDJ and CDR3 profiling used genomic DNA as template. MiXCR was run by TCRdb on the reads, yielding one entry per CDR3 protein. The sample gives around 430,000 distinct CDR3 sequences, about a third of which show up once; roughly 0.8% is in the top ten. Those patients picked for sequencing had displayed CD8+CD57+ cell expansion on flow cytometry. This specimen comes from a study of CD8+CD57+ T cells in acquired aplastic anemia.

This chain uses TRBV9 with TRBJ1-1; D possibly corresponds to TRBD1 (5 bases). The source material was sorted CD4+, CD8+, or CD8+CD57+ T cells (not recorded which) from PBMCs. The TCR was taken from a human donor with aplastic anemia. The CDR3 sequence: CASSVEGSVNTEAFF. The CDR3, as DNA: TGTGCCAGCAGCGTAGAGGGGTCGGTGAACACTGAAGCTTTCTTT.